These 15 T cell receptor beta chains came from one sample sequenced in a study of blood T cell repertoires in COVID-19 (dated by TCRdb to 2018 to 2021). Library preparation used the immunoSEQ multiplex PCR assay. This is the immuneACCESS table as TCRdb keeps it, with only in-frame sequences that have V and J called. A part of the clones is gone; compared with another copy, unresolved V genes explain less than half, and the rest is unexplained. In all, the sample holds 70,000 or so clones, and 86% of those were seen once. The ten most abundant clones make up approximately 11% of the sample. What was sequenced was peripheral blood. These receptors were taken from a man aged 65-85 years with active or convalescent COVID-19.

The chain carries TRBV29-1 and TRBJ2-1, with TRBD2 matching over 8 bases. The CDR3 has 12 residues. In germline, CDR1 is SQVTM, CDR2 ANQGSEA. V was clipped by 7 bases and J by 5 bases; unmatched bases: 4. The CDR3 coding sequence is TGCAGCGGGGGACTAGTCAACAATGAGCAGTTCTTC. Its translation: CSGGLVNNEQFF.

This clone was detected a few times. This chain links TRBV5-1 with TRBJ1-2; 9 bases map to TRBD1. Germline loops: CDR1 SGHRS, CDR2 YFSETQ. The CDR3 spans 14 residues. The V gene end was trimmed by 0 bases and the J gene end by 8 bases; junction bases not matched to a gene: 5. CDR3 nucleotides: TGCGCCAGCAGCTTGGACAGGGGGCGCGAGGGCTACACCTTC. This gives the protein CASSLDRGREGYTF.

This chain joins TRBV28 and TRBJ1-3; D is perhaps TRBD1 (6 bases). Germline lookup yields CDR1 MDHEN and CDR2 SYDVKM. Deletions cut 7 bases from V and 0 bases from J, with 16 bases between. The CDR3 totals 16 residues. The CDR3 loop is CASTLDRRYSGNTIYF. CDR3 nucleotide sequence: TGTGCCAGCACCCTTGACAGGCGCTACTCTGGAAACACCATATATTTT. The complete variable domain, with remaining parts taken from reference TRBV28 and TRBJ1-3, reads DVKVTQSSRYLVKRTGEKVFLECVQDMDHENMFWYRQDPGLGLRLIYFSYDVKMKEKGDIPEGYSVSREKKERFSLILESASTNQTSMYLCASTLDRRYSGNTIYFGEGSWLTVV.

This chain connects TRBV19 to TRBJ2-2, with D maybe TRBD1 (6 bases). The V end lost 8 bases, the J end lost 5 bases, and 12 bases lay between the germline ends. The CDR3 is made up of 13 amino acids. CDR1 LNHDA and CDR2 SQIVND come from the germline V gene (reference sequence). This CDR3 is CASGTRRTGELFF. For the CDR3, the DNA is TGTGCCAGTGGGACAAGGAGGACCGGGGAGCTGTTTTTT.

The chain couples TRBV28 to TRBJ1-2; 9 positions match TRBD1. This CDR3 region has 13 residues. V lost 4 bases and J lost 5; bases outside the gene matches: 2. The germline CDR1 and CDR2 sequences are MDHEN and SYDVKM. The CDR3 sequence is CASSSGQGYGYTF. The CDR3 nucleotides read TGTGCCAGCAGTTCCGGACAGGGGTATGGCTACACCTTC.

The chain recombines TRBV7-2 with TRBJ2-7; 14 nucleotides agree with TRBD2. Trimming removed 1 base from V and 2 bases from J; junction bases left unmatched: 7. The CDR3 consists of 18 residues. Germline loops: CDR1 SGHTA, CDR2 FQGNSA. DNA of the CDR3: TGTGCCAGCAGCTTAGGGACTAGCGGGAGGCCCACCCCCTACGAGCAGTACTTC. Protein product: CASSLGTSGRPTPYEQYF.

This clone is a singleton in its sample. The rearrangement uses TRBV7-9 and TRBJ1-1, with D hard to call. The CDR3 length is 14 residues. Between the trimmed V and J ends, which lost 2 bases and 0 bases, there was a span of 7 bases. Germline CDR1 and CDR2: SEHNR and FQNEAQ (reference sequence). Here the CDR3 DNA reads TGTGCCAGCAGCTTACAAGGAGTGAACACTGAAGCTTTCTTT. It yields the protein CASSLQGVNTEAFF.

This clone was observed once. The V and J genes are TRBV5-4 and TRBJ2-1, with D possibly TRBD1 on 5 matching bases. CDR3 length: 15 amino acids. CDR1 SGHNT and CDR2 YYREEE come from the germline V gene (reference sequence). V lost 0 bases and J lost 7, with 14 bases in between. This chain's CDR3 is CASSLATGRENEQFF. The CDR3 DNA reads TGTGCCAGCAGCTTGGCCACAGGACGCGAGAATGAGCAGTTCTTC.

CDR3 nucleotide sequence: TGTGCCAGCAGTATGCCAGGTACTCGCTCCTACAATGAGCAGTTCTTC. Encoded protein: CASSMPGTRSYNEQFF. The V gene is TRBV6-2 or TRBV6-3, the J gene TRBJ2-1; no reliable D call. Germline V gives CDR1 MNHEY, CDR2 SVGEGT. CDR3 length: 16 amino acids. The ends were cut back, 5 bases at V and 0 bases at J, with 14 bases in the middle.

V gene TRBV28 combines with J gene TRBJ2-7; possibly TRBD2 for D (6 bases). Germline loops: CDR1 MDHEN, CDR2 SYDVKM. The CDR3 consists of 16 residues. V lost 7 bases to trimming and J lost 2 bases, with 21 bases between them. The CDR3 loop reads CASMHSPRLDPYEQYF. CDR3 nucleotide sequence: TGTGCCAGCATGCACTCGCCCCGACTAGACCCCTACGAGCAGTACTTC.

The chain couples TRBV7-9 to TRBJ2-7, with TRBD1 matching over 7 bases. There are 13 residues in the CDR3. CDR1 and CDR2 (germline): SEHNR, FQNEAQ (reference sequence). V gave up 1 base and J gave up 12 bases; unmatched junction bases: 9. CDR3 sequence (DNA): TGTGCCAGCAGCTTAGAGGCTGGGACAGCCACGTACTTC. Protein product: CASSLEAGTATYF.

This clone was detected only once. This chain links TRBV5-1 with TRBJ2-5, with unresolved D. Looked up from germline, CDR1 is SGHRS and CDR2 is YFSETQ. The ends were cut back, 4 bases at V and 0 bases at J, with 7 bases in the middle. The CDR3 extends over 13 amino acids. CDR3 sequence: CASSVRDQETQYF. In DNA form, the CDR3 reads TGCGCCAGCAGCGTCCGGGACCAAGAGACCCAGTACTTC. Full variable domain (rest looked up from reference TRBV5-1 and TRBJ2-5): KAGVTQTPRYLIKTRGQQVTLSCSPISGHRSVSWYQQTPGQGLQFLFEYFSETQRNKGNFPGRFSGRQFSNSRSEMNVSTLELGDSALYLCASSVRDQETQYFGPGTRLLVL.

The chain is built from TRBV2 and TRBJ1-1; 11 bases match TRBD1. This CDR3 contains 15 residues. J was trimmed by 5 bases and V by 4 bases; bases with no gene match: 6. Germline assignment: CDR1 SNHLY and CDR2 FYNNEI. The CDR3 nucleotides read TGTGCCAGCAGTGCCCGGGACAGGGGGGGGACTGAAGCTTTCTTT. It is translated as CASSARDRGGTEAFF.

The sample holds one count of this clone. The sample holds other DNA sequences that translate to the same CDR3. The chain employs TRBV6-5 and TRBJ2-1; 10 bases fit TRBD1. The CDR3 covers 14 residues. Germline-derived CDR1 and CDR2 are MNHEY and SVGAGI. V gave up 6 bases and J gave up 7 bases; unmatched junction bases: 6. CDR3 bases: TGTGCCAGCAGCCTAAGGACAGGGGGGAATGAGCAGTTCTTC. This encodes CASSLRTGGNEQFF.

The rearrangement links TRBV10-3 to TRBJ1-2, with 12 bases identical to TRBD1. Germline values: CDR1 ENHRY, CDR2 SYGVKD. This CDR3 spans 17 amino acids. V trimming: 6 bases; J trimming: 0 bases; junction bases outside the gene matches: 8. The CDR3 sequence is CAIRYPGQGAANYGYTF. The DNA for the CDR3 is TGTGCCATCAGATACCCGGGACAGGGGGCCGCTAACTATGGCTACACCTTC.